The clone carrying this T cell receptor beta chain showed up just a few times. Antigen unknown. The record originates from a study of blood T cells in healthy people across ages. Overall study results and limits: In the absence of known donor CMV status, changes in expanded clonotypes were possibly confounded.

The authors ran a second PCR of about 6 to 11 cycles using a sample-barcoded 5' primer and a J-beta primer mix. TCRdb reprocessed the 5' RACE reads via MiXCR and lists one record per CDR3 protein. Of about 1.4 million distinct CDR3 sequences detected, approximately 59% appear once; the ten largest clones hold more than 6%. Trimming stripped 0 bases from V and 5 bases from J, with 13 bases between. The CDR3 has 15 residues. The germline CDR1 and CDR2 sequences are LGHNA and YSLEER. The source is a man between 18 and 29 years old in good health. The chain joins TRBV4-3 to TRBJ1-1; no clear D. Sequencing was done on a sample of blood. The CDR3 coding sequence is TGCGCCAGCAGCCAAGATCTTGTGGAGACGACTGAAGCTTTCTTT. Residues: CASSQDLVETTEAFF.